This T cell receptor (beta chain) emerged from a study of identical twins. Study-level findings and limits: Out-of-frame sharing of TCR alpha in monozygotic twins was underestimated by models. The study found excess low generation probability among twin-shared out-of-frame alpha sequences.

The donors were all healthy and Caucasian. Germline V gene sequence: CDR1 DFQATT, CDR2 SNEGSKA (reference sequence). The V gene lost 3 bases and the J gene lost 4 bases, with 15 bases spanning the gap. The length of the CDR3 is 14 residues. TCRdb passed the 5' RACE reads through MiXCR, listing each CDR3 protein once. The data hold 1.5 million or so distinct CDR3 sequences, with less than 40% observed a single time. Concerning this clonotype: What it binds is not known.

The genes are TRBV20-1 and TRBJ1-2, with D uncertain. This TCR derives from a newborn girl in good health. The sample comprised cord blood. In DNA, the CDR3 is TGCAGTGCTAGGAAAGGAGCGGCGAGCTATGGCTACACCTTC. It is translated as CSARKGAASYGYTF.